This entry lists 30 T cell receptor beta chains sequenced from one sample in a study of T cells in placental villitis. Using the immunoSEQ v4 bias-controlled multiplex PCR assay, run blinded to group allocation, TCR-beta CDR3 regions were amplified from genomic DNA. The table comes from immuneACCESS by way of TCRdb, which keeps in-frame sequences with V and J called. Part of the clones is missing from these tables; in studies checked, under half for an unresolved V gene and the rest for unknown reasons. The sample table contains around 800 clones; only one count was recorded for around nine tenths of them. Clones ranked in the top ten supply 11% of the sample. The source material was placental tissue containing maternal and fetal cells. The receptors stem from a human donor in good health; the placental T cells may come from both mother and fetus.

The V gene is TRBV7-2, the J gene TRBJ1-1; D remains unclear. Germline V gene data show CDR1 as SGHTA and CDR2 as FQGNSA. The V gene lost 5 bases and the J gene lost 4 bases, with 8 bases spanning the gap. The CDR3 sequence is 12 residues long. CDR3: CASSTRGTEAFF. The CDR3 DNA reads TGTGCCAGCAGCACCCGAGGCACTGAAGCTTTCTTT.

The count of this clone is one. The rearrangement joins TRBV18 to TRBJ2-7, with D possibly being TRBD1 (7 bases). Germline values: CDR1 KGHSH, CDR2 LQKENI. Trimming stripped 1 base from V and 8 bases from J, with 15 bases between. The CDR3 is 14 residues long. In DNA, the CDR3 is TGTGCCAGCTCACCACGCAGGGGGGTCGACAAGCAGTACTTC. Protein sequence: CASSPRRGVDKQYF.

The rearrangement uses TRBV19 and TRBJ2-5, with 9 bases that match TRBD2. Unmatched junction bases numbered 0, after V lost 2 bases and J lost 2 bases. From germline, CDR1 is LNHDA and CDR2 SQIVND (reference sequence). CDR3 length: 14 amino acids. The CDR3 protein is CASSILAGQETQYF. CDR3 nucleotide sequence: TGTGCCAGTAGTATACTAGCGGGACAAGAGACCCAGTACTTC.

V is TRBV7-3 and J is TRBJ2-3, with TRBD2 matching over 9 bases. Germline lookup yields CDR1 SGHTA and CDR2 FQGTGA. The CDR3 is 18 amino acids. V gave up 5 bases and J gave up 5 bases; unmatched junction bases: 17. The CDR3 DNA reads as TGTGCCAGCAGCCGGATTACGGGGGTAGCGGGAGTGGAAGATACGCAGTATTTT. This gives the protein CASSRITGVAGVEDTQYF.

Here the CDR3 reads CASSGQGEYEQYF. CDR3 DNA: TGTGCCAGCAGTGGTCAGGGGGAGTACGAGCAGTACTTC. The J gene is TRBJ2-7, the V gene TRBV2; 7 positions match TRBD1. This CDR3 contains 13 residues. The V segment lost 4 bases and the J segment 4 bases; nucleotides outside the gene matches: 4. Germline V gives CDR1 SNHLY, CDR2 FYNNEI.

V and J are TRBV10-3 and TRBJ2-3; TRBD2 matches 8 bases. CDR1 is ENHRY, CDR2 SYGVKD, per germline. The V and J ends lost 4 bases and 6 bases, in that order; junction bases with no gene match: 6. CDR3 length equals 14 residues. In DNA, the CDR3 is TGTGCCATCAGTGGAGCGGGGGTGGTGGATACGCAGTATTTT. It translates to CAISGAGVVDTQYF.

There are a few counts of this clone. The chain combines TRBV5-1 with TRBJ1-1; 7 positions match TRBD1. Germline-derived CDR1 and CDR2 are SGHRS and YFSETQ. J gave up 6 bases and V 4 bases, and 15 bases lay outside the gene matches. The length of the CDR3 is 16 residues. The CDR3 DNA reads TGCGCCAGCAGCCCCTACAGGGGAGCGGTCAGCCCTGAAGCTTTCTTT. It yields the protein CASSPYRGAVSPEAFF.

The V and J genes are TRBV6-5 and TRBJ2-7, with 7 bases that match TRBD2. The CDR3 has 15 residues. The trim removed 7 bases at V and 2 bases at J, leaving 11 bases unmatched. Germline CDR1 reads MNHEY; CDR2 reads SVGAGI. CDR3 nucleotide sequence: TGTGCCAGCATTGGTTGGGACTACCCAACCTACGAGCAGTACTTC. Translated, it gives CASIGWDYPTYEQYF.

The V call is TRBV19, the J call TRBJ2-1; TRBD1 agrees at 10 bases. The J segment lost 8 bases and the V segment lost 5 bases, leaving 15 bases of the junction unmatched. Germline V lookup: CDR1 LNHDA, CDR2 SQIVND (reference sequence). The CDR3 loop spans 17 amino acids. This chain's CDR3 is CASSRTAGQGVSDEQFF. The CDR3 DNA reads TGTGCCAGTAGTCGCACCGCAGGACAGGGGGTATCGGATGAGCAGTTCTTC.

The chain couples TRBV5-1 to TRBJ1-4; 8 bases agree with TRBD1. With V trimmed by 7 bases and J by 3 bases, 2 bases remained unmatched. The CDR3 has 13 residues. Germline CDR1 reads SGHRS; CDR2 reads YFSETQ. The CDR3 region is CASRTGPNEKLFF. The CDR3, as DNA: TGCGCCAGCCGGACAGGGCCTAATGAAAAACTGTTTTTT.

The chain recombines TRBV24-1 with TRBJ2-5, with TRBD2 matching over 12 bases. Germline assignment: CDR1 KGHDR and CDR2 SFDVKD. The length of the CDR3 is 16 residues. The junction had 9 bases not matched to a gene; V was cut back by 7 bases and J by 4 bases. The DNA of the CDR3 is TGTGCCACCAGCGAACCGACTAGCGGGAGTGTAGAGACCCAGTACTTC. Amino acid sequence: CATSEPTSGSVETQYF.

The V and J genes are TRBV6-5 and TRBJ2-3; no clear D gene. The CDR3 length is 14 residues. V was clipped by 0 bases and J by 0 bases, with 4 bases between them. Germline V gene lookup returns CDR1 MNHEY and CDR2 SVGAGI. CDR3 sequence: CASSYSTSTDTQYF. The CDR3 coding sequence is TGTGCCAGCAGTTACTCGACTAGCACAGATACGCAGTATTTT.

CDR3 sequence (DNA): TGTGCCAGCAGCCAAGTGGCACAGCTTAACTATGGCTACACCTTC. It specifies CASSQVAQLNYGYTF. The V and J genes are TRBV3-1 (or the pseudogene TRBV3-2) and TRBJ1-2; D is uncertain. Per germline, CDR1 LGHDT and CDR2 YNNKEL (reference sequence). V was shortened by 1 base and J by 1 base, with 10 bases between the two germline ends. This CDR3 has 15 amino acids.

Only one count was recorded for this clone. The CDR3 region is CASSFPRGGEAFF. CDR3 nucleotide sequence: TGCGCCAGCAGCTTTCCAAGGGGGGGTGAAGCTTTCTTT. J is TRBJ1-1 and V is TRBV5-1; maybe TRBD1 (6 bases). There are 13 residues in the CDR3. Deletions cut 2 bases from V and 7 bases from J, with 12 bases between. CDR1 and CDR2 from the germline V gene are SGHRS and YFSETQ.

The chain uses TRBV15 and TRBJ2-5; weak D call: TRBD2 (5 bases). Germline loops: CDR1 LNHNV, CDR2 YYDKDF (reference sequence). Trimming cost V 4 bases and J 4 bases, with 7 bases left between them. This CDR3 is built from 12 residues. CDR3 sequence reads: CATSTSRETQYF. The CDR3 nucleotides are TGTGCCACCAGCACTAGCAGAGAGACCCAGTACTTC.

The CDR3 region has the DNA TGTGCCAGCAGTTACGCTGGCAGGGACACCGGGGAGCTGTTTTTT. Protein: CASSYAGRDTGELFF. V gene TRBV6-2 or TRBV6-3 combines with J gene TRBJ2-2; possible D gene TRBD1, 5 bases. V lost 2 bases, J lost 3 bases, and 10 bases lay in between. The CDR3 is made up of 15 amino acids. Germline lookup yields CDR1 MNHEY and CDR2 SVGEGT.

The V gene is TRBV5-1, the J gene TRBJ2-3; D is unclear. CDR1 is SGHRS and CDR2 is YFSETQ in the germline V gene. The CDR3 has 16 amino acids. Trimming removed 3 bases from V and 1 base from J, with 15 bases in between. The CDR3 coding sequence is TGCGCCAGCAGCTCCGGAGAGAGGTATGGCACAGATACGCAGTATTTT. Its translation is CASSSGERYGTDTQYF.

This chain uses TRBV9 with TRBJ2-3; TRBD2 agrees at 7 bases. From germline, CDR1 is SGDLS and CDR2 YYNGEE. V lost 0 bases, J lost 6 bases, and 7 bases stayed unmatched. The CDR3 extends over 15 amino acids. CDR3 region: CASSVAGGGVDTQYF. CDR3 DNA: TGTGCCAGCAGCGTAGCTGGGGGGGGAGTGGATACGCAGTATTTT. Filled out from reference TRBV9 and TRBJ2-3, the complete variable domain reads DSGVTQTPKHLITATGQRVTLRCSPRSGDLSVYWYQQSLDQGLQFLIQYYNGEERAKGNILERFSAQQFPDLHSELNLSSLELGDSALYFCASSVAGGGVDTQYFGPGTRLTVL.

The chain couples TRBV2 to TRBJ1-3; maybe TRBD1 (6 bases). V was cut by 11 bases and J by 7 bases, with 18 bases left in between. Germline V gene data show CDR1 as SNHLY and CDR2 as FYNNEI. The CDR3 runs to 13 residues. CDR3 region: CARRQADYNTIYF. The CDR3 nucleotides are TGTGCCCGGAGACAGGCGGACTACAACACCATATATTTT.

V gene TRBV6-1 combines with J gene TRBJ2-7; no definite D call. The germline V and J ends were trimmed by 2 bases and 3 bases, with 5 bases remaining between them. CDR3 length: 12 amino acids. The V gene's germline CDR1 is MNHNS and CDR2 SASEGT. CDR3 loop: CASSESSYEQYF. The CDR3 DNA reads TGTGCCAGCAGTGAATCGAGCTACGAGCAGTACTTC.

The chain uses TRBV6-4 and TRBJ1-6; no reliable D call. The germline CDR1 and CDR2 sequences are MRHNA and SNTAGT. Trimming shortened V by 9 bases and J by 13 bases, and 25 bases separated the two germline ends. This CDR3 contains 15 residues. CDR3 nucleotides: TGTGCCAGGGTGCCTAATCGGGCCCGATGTTGGCCCCTCCACTTT. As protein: CARVPNRARCWPLHF.

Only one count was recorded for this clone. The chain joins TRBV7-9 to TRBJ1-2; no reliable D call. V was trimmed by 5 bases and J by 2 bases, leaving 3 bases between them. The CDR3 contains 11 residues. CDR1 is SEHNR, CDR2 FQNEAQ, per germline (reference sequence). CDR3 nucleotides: TGTGCCAGCAGCCGCAACTATGGCTACACCTTC. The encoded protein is CASSRNYGYTF.

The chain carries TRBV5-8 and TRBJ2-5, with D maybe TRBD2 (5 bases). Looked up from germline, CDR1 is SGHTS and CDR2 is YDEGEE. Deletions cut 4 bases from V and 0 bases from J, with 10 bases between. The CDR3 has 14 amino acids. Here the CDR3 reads CASSARRYQETQYF. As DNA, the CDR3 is TGTGCCAGCAGCGCCAGGAGGTACCAAGAGACCCAGTACTTC.

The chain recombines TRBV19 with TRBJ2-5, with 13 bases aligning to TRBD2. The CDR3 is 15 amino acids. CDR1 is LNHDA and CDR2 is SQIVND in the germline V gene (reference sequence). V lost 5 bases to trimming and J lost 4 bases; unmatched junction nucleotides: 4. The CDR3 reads CASSRTSGSLETQYF. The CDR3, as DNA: TGTGCCAGTAGTCGGACTAGCGGGAGTTTAGAGACCCAGTACTTC.

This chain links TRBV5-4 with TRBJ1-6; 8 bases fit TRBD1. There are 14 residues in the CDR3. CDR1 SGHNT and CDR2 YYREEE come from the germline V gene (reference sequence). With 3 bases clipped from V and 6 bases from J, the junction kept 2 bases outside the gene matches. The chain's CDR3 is CASSSGQVNSPLHF. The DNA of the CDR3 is TGTGCCAGCAGCTCGGGACAGGTTAATTCACCCCTCCACTTT.

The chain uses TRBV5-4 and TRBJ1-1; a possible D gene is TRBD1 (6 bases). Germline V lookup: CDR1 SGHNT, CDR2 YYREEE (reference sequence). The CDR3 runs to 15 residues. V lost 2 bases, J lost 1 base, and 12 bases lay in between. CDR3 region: CASSFGGPGNTEAFF. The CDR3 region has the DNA TGTGCCAGCAGCTTTGGGGGGCCTGGGAACACTGAAGCTTTCTTT.

CDR3: CASSLGRGPTGELFF. In nucleotides, the CDR3 is TGTGCCAGCAGCTTAGGTCGGGGACCCACCGGGGAGCTGTTTTTT. The J gene is TRBJ2-2, the V gene TRBV7-2, with D perhaps being TRBD1 or TRBD2 (5 bases each). The V gene's germline CDR1 is SGHTA and CDR2 FQGNSA. Between the trimmed V and J ends, which lost 1 base and 4 bases, there was a span of 10 bases. The CDR3 is 15 residues long. Full variable domain (missing parts from reference TRBV7-2 and TRBJ2-2): GAGVSQSPSNKVTEKGKDVELRCDPISGHTALYWYRQSLGQGLEFLIYFQGNSAPDKSGLPSDRFSAERTGGSVSTLTIQRTQQEDSAVYLCASSLGRGPTGELFFGEGSRLTVL.

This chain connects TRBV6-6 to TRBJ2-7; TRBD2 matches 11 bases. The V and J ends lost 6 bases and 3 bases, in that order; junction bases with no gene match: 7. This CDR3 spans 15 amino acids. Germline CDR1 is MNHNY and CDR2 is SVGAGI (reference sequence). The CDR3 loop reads CASSLDGTSGYEQYF. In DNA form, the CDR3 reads TGTGCCAGCAGCCTGGACGGGACTAGCGGCTACGAGCAGTACTTC.

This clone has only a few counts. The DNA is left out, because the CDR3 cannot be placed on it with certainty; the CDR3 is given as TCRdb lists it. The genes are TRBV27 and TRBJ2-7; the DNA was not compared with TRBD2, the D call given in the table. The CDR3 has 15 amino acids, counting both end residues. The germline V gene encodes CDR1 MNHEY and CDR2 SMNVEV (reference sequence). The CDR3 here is CASSLGTGVLYEQYF.

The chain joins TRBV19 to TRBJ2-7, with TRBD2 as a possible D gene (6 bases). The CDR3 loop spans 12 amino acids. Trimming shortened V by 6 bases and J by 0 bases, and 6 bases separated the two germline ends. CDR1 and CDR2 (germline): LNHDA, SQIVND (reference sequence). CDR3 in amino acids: CASRGLSYEQYF. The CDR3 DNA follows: TGTGCCAGTAGGGGACTCTCCTACGAGCAGTACTTC.